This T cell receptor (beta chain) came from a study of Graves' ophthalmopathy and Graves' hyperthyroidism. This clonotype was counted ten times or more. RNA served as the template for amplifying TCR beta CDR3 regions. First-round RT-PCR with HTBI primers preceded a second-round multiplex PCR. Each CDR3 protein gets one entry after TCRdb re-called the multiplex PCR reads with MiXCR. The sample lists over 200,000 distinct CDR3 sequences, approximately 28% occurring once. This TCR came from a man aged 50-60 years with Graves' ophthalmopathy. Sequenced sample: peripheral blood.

The CDR3 bases are TGTGCCAGCAGCTTATTCAGGGGTGACACCATATATTTT. It is translated as CASSLFRGDTIYF. V gene TRBV7-2 combines with J gene TRBJ1-3; a weak D match, TRBD1 (6 bases). The CDR3 loop spans 13 amino acids. V was pared by 2 bases and J by 8 bases, with 10 bases between. Germline CDR1 is SGHTA and CDR2 is FQGNSA.